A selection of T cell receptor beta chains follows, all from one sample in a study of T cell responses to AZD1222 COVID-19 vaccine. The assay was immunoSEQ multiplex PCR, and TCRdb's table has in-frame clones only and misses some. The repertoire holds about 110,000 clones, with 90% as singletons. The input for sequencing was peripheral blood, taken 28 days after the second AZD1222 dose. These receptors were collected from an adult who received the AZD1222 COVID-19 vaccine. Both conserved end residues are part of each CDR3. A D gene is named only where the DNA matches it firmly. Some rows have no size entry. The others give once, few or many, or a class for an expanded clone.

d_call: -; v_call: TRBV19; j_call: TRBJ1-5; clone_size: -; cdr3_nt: TGTGCCAGTAGTATAAAGCCCGGGGCGAACCAGCCCCAGCATTTT; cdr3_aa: CASSIKPGANQPQHF
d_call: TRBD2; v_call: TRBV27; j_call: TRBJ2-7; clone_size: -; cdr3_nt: TGTGCCACCCGGGCGGGCGGGGGTTCCTACGAGCAGTACTTC; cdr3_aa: CATRAGGGSYEQYF
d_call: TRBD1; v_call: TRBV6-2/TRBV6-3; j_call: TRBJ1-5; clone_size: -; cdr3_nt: TGTGCCAGCAGTTACTCGGGAACAGGGGCTTACAATCAGCCCCAGCATTTT; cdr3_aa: CASSYSGTGAYNQPQHF
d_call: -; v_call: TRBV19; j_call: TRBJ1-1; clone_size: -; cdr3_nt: TGTGCCAGTAGTATAGGACAGGAGAACACTGAAGCTTTCTTT; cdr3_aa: CASSIGQENTEAFF
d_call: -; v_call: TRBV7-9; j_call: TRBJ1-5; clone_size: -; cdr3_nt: TGTGCCAGCAGCCTGGACGCTGAGGTCAATCAGCCCCAGCATTTT; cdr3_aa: CASSLDAEVNQPQHF
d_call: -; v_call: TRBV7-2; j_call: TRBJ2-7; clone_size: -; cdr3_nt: TGTGCCAGCAGCTTCGGGGGTGGAGAGCAGTACTTC; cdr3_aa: CASSFGGGEQYF
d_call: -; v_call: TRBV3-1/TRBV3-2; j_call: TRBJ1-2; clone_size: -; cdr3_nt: TGTGCCAGCAGCCCCGAGGACGGGAGGGGCTACACCTTC; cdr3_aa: CASSPEDGRGYTF
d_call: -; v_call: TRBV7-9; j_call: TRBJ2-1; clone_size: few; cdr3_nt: TGTGCCAGCAGCTTTTCGACAGGAGAGCAGTTCTTC; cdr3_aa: CASSFSTGEQFF
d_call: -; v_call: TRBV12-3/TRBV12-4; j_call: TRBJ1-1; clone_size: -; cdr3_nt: TGTGCCAGCAGTTTTTCCCAAGTAACTGAAGCTTTCTTT; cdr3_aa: CASSFSQVTEAFF
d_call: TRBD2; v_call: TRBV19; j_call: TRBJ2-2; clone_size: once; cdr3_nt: TGTGCCAGTAGTATAGAGAGACTAGCGGGGCCCACCGGGGAGCTGTTTTTT; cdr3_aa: CASSIERLAGPTGELFF
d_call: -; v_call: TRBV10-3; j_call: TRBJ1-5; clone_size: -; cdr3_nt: TGTGCCATCAGGGCCGGTCAGGGAAATCAGCCCCAGCATTTT; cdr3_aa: CAIRAGQGNQPQHF
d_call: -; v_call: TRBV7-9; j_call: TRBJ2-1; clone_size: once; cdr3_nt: TGTGCCAGCAGCTCCCGGGAGTATGACAATGAGCAGTTCTTC; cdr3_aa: CASSSREYDNEQFF
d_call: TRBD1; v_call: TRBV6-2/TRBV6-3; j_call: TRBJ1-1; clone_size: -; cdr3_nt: TGTGCCAGCAGTCCCGGGACAGCCCCGATAACGATTACAGGAGCTTTCTTT; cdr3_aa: CASSPGTAPITITGAFF
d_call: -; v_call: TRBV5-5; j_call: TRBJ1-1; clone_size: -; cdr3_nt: TGTGCCAGCAGACAGAACGCTGAAGCTTTCTTT; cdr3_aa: CASRQNAEAFF
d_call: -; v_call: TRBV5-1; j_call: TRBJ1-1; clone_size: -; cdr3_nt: TGCGCCAGCCGTAGAGAGACTGAAGCTTTCTTT; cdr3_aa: CASRRETEAFF
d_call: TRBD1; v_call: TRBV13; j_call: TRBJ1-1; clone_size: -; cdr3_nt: TGTGCCAGCAGCTATACAGGGGTGAACACTGAAGCTTTCTTT; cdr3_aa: CASSYTGVNTEAFF
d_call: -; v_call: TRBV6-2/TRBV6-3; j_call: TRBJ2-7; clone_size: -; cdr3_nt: TGTGCCAGCAGTAAGGTCCTAACTAGTTCCGAGCAGTACTTC; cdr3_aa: CASSKVLTSSEQYF
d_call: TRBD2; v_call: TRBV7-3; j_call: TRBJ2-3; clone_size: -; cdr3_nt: TGTGCCAGCAGCCGAATGGGGACTAGCGGGGCAGATACGCAGTATTTT; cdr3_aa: CASSRMGTSGADTQYF
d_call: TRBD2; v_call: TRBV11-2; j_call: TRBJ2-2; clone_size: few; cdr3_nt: TGTGCCAGCAGGAGATTAGCGGGGGGGAACACCGGGGAGCTGTTTTTT; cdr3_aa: CASRRLAGGNTGELFF
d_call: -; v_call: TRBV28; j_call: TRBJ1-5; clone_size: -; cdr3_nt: TGTGCCAGCAGTCCCGGGACCTCTAGTTACCCCCAGCATTTT; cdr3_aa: CASSPGTSSYPQHF
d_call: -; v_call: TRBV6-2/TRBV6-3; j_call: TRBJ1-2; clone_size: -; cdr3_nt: TGTGCCAGCAGTTACTCGGGTCTCATGTTAGGCTACACCTTC; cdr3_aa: CASSYSGLMLGYTF
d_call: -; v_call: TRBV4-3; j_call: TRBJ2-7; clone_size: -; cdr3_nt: TGCGCCAGCAGCCAAGACGGTAGCTACGAGCAGTACTTC; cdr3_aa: CASSQDGSYEQYF
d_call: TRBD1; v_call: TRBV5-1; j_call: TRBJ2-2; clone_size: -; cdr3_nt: TGCGCCAGCAGCTTAAGGGGGCAAATGAACACCGGGGAGCTGTTTTTT; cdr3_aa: CASSLRGQMNTGELFF
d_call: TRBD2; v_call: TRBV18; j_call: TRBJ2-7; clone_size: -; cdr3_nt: TGTGCCAGCTCACCACCAGCGGGGGAAGAGCAGTACTTC; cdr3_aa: CASSPPAGEEQYF
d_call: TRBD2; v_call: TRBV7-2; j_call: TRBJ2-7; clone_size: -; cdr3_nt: TGTGCCAGCAGCTTAGACGGAGCGGGGGTACCCTACGAGCAGTACTTC; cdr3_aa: CASSLDGAGVPYEQYF
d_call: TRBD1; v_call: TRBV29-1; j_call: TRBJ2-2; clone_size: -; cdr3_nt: TGCAGCGTTCTCACGGACAGGCCTAACACCGGGGAGCTGTTTTTT; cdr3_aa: CSVLTDRPNTGELFF
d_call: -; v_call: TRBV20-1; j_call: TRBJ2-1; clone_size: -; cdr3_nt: TGCAGTGCTAGTGGAAGACTGCGGGAGCAGTTCTTC; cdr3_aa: CSASGRLREQFF
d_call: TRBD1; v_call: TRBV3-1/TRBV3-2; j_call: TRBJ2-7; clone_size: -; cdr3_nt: TGTGCCAGCAGAGCGGACAGGGGTGGGGAGCAGTACTTC; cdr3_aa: CASRADRGGEQYF
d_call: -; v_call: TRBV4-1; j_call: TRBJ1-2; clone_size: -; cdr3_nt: TGCGCCAGCAGCCAACAGGGGCGCTATGGCTACACCTTC; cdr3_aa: CASSQQGRYGYTF
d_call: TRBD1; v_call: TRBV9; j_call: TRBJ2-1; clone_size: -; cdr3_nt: TGTGCCAGCAGCCTGCGACAGGGTCAGGTGGATGAGCAGTTCTTC; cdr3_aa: CASSLRQGQVDEQFF
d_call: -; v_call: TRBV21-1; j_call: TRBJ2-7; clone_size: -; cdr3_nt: TGTGCCAGCCTGAGGGACTTAAGGTCCGAGGCCTACGAGCAGTACTTC; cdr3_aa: CASLRDLRSEAYEQYF
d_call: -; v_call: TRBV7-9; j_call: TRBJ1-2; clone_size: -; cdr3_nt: TGTGCCAGCAGCTTAGGTTTGGCGGGGCAGGGCTATGGCTACACCTTC; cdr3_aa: CASSLGLAGQGYGYTF
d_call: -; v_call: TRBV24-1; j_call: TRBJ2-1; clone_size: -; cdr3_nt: TGTGCCACCAGTGACCCCCCTATGGTCGAGCAGTTCTTC; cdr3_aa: CATSDPPMVEQFF
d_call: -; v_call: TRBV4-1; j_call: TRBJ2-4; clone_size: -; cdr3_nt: TGCGCCAGCAGCCAAGTCCCCCCGGAAGTACTAGCCAAAAACATTCAGTACTTC; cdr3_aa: CASSQVPPEVLAKNIQYF
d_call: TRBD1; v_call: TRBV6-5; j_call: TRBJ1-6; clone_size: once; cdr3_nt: TGTGCCAGCAGTTACGAGGGACAGGGTGGTTCACCCCTCCACTTT; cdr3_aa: CASSYEGQGGSPLHF
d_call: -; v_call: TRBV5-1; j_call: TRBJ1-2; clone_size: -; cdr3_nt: TGCGCCAGCAGCTTTGAGGGGGGAATATATGGCTACACCTTC; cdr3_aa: CASSFEGGIYGYTF
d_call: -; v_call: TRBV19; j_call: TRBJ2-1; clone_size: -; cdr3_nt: TGTGCCAGTAGTATTGGCGATGAGCAGTTCTTC; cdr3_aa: CASSIGDEQFF
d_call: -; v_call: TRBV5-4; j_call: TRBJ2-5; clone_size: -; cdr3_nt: TGTGCCAGCAGCTTTTATGTCTGGACACAAGGCGAGACCCAGTACTTC; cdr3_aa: CASSFYVWTQGETQYF
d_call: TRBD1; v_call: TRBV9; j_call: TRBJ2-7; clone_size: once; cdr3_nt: TGTGCCAGCAGCCAGGCCGGGACAGCCTCCTACGAGCAGTACTTC; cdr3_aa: CASSQAGTASYEQYF
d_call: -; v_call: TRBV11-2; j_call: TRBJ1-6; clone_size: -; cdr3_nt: TGTGCCAGCAGCTTATTTCCTGCGGGCAGCTCCTATAATTCACCCCTCCACTTT; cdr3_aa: CASSLFPAGSSYNSPLHF
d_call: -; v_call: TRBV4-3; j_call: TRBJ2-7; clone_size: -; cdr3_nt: TGCGCCAGCAGCCAAGCACCCCAGGGGTACGAGCAGTACTTC; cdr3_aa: CASSQAPQGYEQYF
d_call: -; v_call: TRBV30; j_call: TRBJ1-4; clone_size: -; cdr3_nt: TGTGCCTGGGGAGGGGAGGGGAATGAAAAACTGTTTTTT; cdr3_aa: CAWGGEGNEKLFF
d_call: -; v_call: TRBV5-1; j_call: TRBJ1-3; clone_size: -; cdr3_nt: TGCGCCAGCAGCTTGGGGGCAACGGGGAACACCATATATTTT; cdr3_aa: CASSLGATGNTIYF
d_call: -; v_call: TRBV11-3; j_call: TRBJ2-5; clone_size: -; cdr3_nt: TGTGCCAGCAGCTTGGGGCGGATCAACCAAGAGACCCAGTACTTC; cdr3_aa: CASSLGRINQETQYF
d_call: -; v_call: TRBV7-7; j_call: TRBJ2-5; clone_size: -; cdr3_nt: TGTGCTAGCAGCTTAGCAGGGTCTAGAGAGACCCAGTACTTC; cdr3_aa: CASSLAGSRETQYF
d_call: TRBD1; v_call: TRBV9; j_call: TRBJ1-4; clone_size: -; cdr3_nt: TGTGCCAGCAGCGGCGGATTACCGGGACAGAGTATTCTTAGTGAAAAACTGTTTTTT; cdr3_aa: CASSGGLPGQSILSEKLFF
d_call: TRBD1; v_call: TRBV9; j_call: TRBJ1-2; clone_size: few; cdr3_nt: TGTGCCAGCAGCTCGTTCGGGACAGGGATGGATGGCTACACCTTC; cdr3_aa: CASSSFGTGMDGYTF
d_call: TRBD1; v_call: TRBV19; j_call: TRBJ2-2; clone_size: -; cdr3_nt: TGTGCCTCGTGGGGGACAGAGAACACCGGGGAGCTGTTTTTT; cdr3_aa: CASWGTENTGELFF
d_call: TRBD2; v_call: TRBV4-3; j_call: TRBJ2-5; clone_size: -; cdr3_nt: TGCGCCAGCAGCCAAGAGGTGGGTGGGAAGCGGGGGTATGTTGACTTC; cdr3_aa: CASSQEVGGKRGYVDF
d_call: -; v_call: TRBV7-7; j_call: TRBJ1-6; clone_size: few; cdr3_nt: TGTGCTAGCAGCTCGCAAGGGAATTCACCCCTCCACTTT; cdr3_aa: CASSSQGNSPLHF
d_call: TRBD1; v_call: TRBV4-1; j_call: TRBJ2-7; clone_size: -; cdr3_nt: TGCGCCAGCAGCCCAGAGACAGGGGGGTTCGAGCAGTACTTC; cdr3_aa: CASSPETGGFEQYF